This entry lists 18 T cell receptor beta chains sequenced from one sample in a study of blood T cell repertoires in COVID-19. TCRdb's table, derived via immunoSEQ multiplex PCR, lists solely in-frame clones and lacks some. This table has about 240,000 clones, roughly 90% appearing once. Sequencing was performed on peripheral blood. The receptors were gathered from a man between 60 and 70 years old who had recovered from COVID-19.

The chain carries TRBV5-5 and TRBJ1-6, with D hard to call. The CDR3 extends over 13 amino acids. V dropped 6 bases and J dropped 5 bases, with 9 bases sitting between them. CDR1 is SGHKS and CDR2 is YYEKEE in the germline V gene (reference sequence). The CDR3 reads CASNRRDNSPLHF. CDR3 nucleotide sequence: TGTGCCAGCAATAGAAGAGATAATTCACCCCTCCACTTT.

This clone was recorded once. The chain links TRBV7-4 to TRBJ2-7, with D hard to call. Germline values: CDR1 SGHVT, CDR2 SQSDAQ. The CDR3 is 10 amino acids. The ends were cut back, 11 bases at V and 10 bases at J, with 15 bases in the middle. CDR3: CAGFWAQQYV. The DNA of the CDR3 is TGTGCCGGATTTTGGGCCCAACAGTACGTC.

The V call is TRBV5-1, the J call TRBJ2-7; D perhaps matches TRBD1 (6 bases). Germline values: CDR1 SGHRS, CDR2 YFSETQ. There are 12 residues in the CDR3. V was cut by 2 bases and J by 3 bases, with 6 bases left in between. This CDR3 is CASSLQGYEQYF. The CDR3 DNA reads TGCGCCAGCAGCTTACAGGGCTACGAGCAGTACTTC.

The J gene is TRBJ1-2, the V gene TRBV2; TRBD1 aligns across 11 bases. Germline assignment: CDR1 SNHLY and CDR2 FYNNEI. This CDR3 has 18 amino acids. Trimming removed 1 base from V and 5 bases from J; junction bases left unmatched: 12. DNA of the CDR3: TGTGCCAGCAGTGAAGTTAGGACAGGGGGCGACCCTCCTTATGGCTACACCTTC. It translates to CASSEVRTGGDPPYGYTF.

The chain links TRBV10-1 to TRBJ1-1; TRBD1 is a possible D gene (6 bases). Germline CDR1 and CDR2: WNHNN and SYGVQD (reference sequence). V dropped 6 bases and J dropped 8 bases, with 13 bases sitting between them. The CDR3 consists of 12 residues. CDR3 in amino acids: CASSATGSEAFF. The CDR3 nucleotides are TGCGCCAGCAGCGCGACAGGATCCGAAGCTTTCTTT.

The chain employs TRBV7-9 and TRBJ2-2, with TRBD2 matching over 9 bases. Germline V gene lookup returns CDR1 SEHNR and CDR2 FQNEAQ (reference sequence). The junction had 7 bases not matched to a gene; V was cut back by 5 bases and J by 3 bases. This CDR3 has 16 amino acids. Here the CDR3 reads CASSIKRGVDTGELFF. The CDR3 nucleotides read TGTGCCAGCAGCATAAAGCGGGGGGTAGACACCGGGGAGCTGTTTTTT.

The chain recombines TRBV6-5 with TRBJ2-7; maybe TRBD2 (6 bases). This CDR3 region has 14 residues. Trimming removed 6 bases at V and 5 bases at J, with 17 bases between. CDR1 and CDR2 (germline): MNHEY, SVGAGI. The CDR3 region is CASSPRAGIDEQYV. The CDR3 DNA reads as TGTGCCAGCAGCCCCCGGGCGGGAATCGACGAGCAGTACGTC.

The V call is TRBV28, the J call TRBJ2-3; maybe TRBD2 (6 bases). V dropped 7 bases and J dropped 2 bases, with 16 bases sitting between them. CDR3 size: 15 residues. Germline V gives CDR1 MDHEN, CDR2 SYDVKM. In DNA form, the CDR3 reads TGTGCCAGCAACCCCGGCGGGGCCATCACAGATACGCAGTATTTT. This codes for CASNPGGAITDTQYF.

Only one count was recorded for this clone. The rearrangement joins TRBV5-1 to TRBJ1-3; no definite D call. The CDR3 is 16 amino acids. V was cut by 0 bases and J by 0 bases, with 10 bases left in between. Germline CDR1 and CDR2: SGHRS and YFSETQ. The CDR3 DNA reads TGCGCCAGCAGCTTGGGCAGGTTCAGCTCTGGAAACACCATATATTTT. As protein: CASSLGRFSSGNTIYF.

This chain's CDR3 is CASSQTENTEAFF. The DNA of the CDR3 is TGTGCCAGCTCACAGACAGAGAACACTGAAGCTTTCTTT. J is TRBJ1-1 and V is TRBV18; D might be TRBD1 (5 bases). Germline CDR1 reads KGHSH; CDR2 reads LQKENI. The CDR3 has 13 amino acids. With 4 bases removed from V and 1 base from J, the gap between germline ends came to 7 bases.

This clone showed up just a few times. The V call is TRBV4-2, the J call TRBJ2-7; 7 bases align to TRBD2. The J segment lost 4 bases and the V segment lost 0 bases, leaving 9 bases of the junction unmatched. CDR3 size: 16 residues. From germline, CDR1 is LGHNA and CDR2 YNFKEQ. The DNA for the CDR3 is TGTGCCAGCAGCCAAGAAGGCGCGGGGGTGCTATACGAGCAGTACTTC. The encoded protein is CASSQEGAGVLYEQYF.

This rearrangement joins TRBV21-1 to TRBJ2-1; TRBD1 is the table's D call and was not checked against the DNA. TRBV21-1 is deemed a pseudogene. The CDR3 extends over 14 amino acids. The DNA for the CDR3 is TGTGCCGGGCCAGACCCGTCCCCCTACAATGAGCAGTTCTTC. This gives the protein CAGPDPSPYNEQFF.

V usage is TRBV2 and J usage is TRBJ1-1; D remains ambiguous. Trimming shortened V by 4 bases and J by 5 bases, and 14 bases separated the two germline ends. From germline, CDR1 is SNHLY and CDR2 FYNNEI. The CDR3 is 14 residues long. The CDR3 nucleotides read TGTGCCAGCAGTGTTCGGCTCACGGGAACTGAAGCTTTCTTT. Residues: CASSVRLTGTEAFF.

The chain employs TRBV7-9 and TRBJ1-6; no firm D call. Trimming took 5 bases from V and 7 from J, leaving 6 bases between them. Per the germline V gene, CDR1 is SEHNR and CDR2 is FQNEAQ (reference sequence). The CDR3 has 12 residues. The CDR3 loop is CASSPGNSPLHF. For the CDR3, the DNA is TGTGCCAGCAGCCCCGGGAATTCACCCCTCCACTTT.

The chain's CDR3 is CASSAGQPNQPQHF. CDR3 nucleotides: TGTGCCAGCAGCGCAGGACAGCCGAATCAGCCCCAGCATTTT. V usage is TRBV9 and J usage is TRBJ1-5, with D possibly TRBD1 on 6 matching bases. V was shortened by 3 bases and J by 4 bases, with 11 bases between the two germline ends. Germline V gene data show CDR1 as SGDLS and CDR2 as YYNGEE. The CDR3 loop spans 14 amino acids. The full variable domain, in which reference TRBV9 and TRBJ1-5 provide the parts outside the CDR3, is DSGVTQTPKHLITATGQRVTLRCSPRSGDLSVYWYQQSLDQGLQFLIQYYNGEERAKGNILERFSAQQFPDLHSELNLSSLELGDSALYFCASSAGQPNQPQHFGDGTRLSIL.

This chain joins TRBV27 and TRBJ2-7, with 11 bases matching TRBD2. From germline, CDR1 is MNHEY and CDR2 SMNVEV (reference sequence). CDR3 length equals 16 residues. V trimming: 4 bases; J trimming: 2 bases; junction bases outside the gene matches: 7. This CDR3 reads CASSSLLAGAAYEQYF. CDR3 nucleotide sequence: TGTGCCAGCAGTTCCTTACTAGCGGGGGCCGCCTACGAGCAGTACTTC.

The rearrangement links TRBV19 to TRBJ1-3, with D perhaps matching TRBD1 (6 bases). From germline, CDR1 is LNHDA and CDR2 SQIVND (reference sequence). The CDR3 loop spans 14 amino acids. The DNA of the CDR3 is TGTGCAGATTTTACAGGGAACGGGGCAGACACCATATATTTT. Translating gives CADFTGNGADTIYF.

This clone has just one count. The genes are TRBV9 and TRBJ2-6; 9 bases align to TRBD2. The V and J ends lost 0 bases and 0 bases, in that order; junction bases with no gene match: 7. The length of the CDR3 is 19 residues. In germline, CDR1 is SGDLS, CDR2 YYNGEE. CDR3: CASSVAVSSGASGANVLTF. CDR3 in DNA: TGTGCCAGCAGCGTAGCCGTGTCTAGCGGGGCCTCTGGGGCCAACGTCCTGACTTTC.